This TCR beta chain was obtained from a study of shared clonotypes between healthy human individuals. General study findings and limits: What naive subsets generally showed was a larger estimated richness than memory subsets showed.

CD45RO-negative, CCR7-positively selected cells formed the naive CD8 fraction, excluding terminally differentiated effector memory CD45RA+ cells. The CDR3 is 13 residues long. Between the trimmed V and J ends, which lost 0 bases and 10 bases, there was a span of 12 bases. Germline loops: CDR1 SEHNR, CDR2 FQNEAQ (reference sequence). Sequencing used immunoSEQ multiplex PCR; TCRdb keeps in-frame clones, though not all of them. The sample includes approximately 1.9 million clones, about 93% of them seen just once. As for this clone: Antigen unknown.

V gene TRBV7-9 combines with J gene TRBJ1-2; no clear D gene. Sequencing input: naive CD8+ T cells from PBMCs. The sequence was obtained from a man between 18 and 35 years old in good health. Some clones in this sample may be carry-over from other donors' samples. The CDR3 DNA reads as TGTGCCAGCAGCTTAGCCGGAGGTCTGGACTACACCTTC. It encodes CASSLAGGLDYTF.